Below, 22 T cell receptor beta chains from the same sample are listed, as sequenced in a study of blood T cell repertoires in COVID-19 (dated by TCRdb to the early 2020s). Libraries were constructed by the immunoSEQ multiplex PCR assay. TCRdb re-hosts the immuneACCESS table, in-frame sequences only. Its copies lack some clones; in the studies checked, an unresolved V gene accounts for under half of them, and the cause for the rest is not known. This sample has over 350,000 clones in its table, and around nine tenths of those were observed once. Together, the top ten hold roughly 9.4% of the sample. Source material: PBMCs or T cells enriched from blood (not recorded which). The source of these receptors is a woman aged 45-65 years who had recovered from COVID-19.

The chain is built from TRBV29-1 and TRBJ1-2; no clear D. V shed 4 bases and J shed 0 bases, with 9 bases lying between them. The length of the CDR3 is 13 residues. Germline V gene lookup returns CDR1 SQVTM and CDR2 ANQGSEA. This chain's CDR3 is CSVGAVANYGYTF. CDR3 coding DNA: TGCAGCGTTGGGGCAGTCGCTAACTATGGCTACACCTTC.

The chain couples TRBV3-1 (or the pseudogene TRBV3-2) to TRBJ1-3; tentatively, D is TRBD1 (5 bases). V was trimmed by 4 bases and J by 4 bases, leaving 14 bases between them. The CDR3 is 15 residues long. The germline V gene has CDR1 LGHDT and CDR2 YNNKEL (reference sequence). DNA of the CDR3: TGTGCCAGCAGCCCCTCGGACATATCAGGAAACACCATATATTTT. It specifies CASSPSDISGNTIYF.

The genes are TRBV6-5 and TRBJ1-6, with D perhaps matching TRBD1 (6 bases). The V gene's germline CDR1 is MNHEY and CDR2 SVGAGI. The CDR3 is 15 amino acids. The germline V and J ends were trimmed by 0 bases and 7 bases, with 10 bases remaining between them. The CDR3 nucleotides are TGTGCCAGCAGTTACTCAGGACAGAGCAATTCACCCCTCCACTTT. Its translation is CASSYSGQSNSPLHF.

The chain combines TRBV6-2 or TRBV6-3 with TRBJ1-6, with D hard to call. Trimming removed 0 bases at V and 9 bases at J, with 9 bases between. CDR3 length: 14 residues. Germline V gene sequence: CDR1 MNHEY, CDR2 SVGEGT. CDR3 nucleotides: TGTGCCAGCAGTTACTCGAAGGGAGCTTCACCCCTCCACTTT. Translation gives CASSYSKGASPLHF.

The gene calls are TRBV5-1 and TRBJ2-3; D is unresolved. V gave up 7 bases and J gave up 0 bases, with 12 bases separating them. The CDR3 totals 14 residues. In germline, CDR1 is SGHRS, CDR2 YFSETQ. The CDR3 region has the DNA TGCGCCAGCCGCCTAGTAACTAGCACAGATACGCAGTATTTT. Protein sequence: CASRLVTSTDTQYF. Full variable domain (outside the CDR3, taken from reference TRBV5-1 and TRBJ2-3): KAGVTQTPRYLIKTRGQQVTLSCSPISGHRSVSWYQQTPGQGLQFLFEYFSETQRNKGNFPGRFSGRQFSNSRSEMNVSTLELGDSALYLCASRLVTSTDTQYFGPGTRLTVL.

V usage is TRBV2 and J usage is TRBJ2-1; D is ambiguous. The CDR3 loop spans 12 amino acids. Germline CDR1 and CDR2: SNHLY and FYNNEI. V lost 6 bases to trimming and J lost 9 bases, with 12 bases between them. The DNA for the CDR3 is TGTGCCAGCAGGCGTTATTTCCTTGAGCAGTTCTTC. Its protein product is CASRRYFLEQFF.

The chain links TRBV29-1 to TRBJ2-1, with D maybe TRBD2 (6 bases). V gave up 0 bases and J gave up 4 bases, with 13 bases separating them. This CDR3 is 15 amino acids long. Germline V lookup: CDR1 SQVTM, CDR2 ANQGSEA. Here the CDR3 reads CSVEEWDSNYNEQFF. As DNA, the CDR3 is TGCAGCGTTGAAGAGTGGGACTCTAATTACAATGAGCAGTTCTTC.

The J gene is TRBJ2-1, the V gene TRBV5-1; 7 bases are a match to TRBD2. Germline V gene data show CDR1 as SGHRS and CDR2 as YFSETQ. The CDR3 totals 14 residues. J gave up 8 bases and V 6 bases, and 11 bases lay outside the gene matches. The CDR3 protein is CASNWRGLRDEQFF. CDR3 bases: TGCGCCAGCAACTGGCGGGGGTTGAGGGATGAGCAGTTCTTC.

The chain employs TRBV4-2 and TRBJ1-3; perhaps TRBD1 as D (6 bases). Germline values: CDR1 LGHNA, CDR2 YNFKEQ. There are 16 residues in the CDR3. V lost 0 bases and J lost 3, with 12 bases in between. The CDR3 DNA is TGTGCCAGCAGCCAAGAGGTTGGACAGCGTGGAAACACCATATATTTT. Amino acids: CASSQEVGQRGNTIYF.

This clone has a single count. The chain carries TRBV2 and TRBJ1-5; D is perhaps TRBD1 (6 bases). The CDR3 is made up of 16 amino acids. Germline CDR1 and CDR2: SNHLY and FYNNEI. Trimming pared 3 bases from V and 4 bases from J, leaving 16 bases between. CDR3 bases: TGTGCCAGCAGTGAGTTGCAGGGGATAGGGAATCAGCCCCAGCATTTT. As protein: CASSELQGIGNQPQHF.

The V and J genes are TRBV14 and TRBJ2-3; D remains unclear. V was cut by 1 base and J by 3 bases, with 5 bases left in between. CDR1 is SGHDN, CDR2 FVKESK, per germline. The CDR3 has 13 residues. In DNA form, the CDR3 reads TGTGCCAGCAGCCAAGGAGTAACAGATACGCAGTATTTT. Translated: CASSQGVTDTQYF.

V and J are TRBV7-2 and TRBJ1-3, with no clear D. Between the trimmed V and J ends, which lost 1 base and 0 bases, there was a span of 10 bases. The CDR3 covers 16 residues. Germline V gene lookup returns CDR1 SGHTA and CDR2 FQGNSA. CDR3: CASSLGQVSSGNTIYF. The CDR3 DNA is TGTGCCAGCAGCTTAGGACAAGTTAGCTCTGGAAACACCATATATTTT.

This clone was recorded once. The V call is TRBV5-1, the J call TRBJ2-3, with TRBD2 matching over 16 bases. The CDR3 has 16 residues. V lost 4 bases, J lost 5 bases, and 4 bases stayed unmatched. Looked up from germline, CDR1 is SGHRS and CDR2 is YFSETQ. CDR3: CASSPGLAGGRDTQYF. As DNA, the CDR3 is TGCGCCAGCAGCCCGGGACTAGCGGGGGGGCGAGATACGCAGTATTTT.

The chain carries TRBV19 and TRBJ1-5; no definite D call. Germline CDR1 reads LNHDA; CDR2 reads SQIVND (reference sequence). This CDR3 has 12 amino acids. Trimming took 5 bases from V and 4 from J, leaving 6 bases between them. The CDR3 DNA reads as TGTGCCAGTAGTGGCTTAAATCAGCCCCAGCATTTT. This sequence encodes CASSGLNQPQHF.

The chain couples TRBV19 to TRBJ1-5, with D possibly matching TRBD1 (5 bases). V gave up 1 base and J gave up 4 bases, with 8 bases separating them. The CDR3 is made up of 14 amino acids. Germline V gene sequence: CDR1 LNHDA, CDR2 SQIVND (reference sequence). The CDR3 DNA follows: TGTGCCAGTAGTATAGTCGGGGGAAATCAGCCCCAGCATTTT. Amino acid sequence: CASSIVGGNQPQHF. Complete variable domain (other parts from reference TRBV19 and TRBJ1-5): DGGITQSPKYLFRKEGQNVTLSCEQNLNHDAMYWYRQDPGQGLRLIYYSQIVNDFQKGDIAEGYSVSREKKESFPLTVTSAQKNPTAFYLCASSIVGGNQPQHFGDGTRLSIL.

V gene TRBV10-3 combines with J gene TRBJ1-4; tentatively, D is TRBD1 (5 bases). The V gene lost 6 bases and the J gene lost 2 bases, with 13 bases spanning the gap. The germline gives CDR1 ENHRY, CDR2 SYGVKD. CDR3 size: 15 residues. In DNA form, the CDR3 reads TGTGCCATCAGCAGGGAGGGAAAGACTAATGAAAAACTGTTTTTT. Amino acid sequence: CAISREGKTNEKLFF.

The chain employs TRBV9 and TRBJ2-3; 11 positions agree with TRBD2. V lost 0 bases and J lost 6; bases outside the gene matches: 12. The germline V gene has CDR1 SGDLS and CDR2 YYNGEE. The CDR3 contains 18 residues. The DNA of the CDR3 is TGTGCCAGCAGCGTAGTAGGACTAGCGGGCGCTCGCGGGGATACGCAGTATTTT. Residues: CASSVVGLAGARGDTQYF.

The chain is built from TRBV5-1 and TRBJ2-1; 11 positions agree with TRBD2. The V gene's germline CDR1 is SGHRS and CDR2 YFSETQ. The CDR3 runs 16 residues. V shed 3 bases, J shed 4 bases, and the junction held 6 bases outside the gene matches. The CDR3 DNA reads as TGCGCCAGCAGCTCAAATCTAGCGGGGGGATACAATGAGCAGTTCTTC. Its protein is CASSSNLAGGYNEQFF.

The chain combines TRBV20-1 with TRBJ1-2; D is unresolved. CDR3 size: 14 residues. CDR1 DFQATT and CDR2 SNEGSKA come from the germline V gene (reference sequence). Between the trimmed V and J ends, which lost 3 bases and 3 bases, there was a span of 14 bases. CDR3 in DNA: TGCAGTGCTAGTGGTAGCTCGGCGGACTATGGCTACACCTTC. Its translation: CSASGSSADYGYTF.

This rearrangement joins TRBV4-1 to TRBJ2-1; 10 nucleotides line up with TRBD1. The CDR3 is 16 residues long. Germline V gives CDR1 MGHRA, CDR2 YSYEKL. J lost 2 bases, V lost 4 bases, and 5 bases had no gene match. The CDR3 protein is CASSPGQGFAYNEQFF. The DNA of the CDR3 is TGCGCCAGCAGCCCGGGACAGGGGTTCGCCTACAATGAGCAGTTCTTC.

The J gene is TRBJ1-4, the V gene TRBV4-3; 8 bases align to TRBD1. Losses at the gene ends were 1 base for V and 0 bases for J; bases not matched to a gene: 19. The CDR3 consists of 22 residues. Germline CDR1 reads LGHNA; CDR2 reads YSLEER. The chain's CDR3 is CASSQGGQGKGFGYATNEKLFF. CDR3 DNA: TGCGCCAGCAGCCAAGGTGGACAGGGAAAGGGGTTTGGTTATGCAACTAATGAAAAACTGTTTTTT.

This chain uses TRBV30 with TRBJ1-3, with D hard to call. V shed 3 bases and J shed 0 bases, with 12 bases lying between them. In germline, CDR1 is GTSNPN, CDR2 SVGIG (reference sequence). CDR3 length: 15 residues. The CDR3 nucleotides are TGTGCCTGGAGCCCCGGACTCGTCTCTGGAAACACCATATATTTT. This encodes CAWSPGLVSGNTIYF.